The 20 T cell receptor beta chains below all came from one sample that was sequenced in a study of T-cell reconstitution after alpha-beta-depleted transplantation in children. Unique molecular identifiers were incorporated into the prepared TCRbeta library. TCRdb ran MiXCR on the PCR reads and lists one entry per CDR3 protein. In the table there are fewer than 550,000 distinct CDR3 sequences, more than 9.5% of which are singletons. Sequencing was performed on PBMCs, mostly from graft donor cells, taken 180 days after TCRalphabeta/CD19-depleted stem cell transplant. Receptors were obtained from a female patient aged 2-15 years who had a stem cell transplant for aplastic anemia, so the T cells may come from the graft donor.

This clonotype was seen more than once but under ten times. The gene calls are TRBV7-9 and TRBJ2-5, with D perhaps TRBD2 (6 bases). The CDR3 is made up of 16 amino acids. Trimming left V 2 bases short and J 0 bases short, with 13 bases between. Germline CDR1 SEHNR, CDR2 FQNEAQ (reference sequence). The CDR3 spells CASSLWRGTDQETQYF. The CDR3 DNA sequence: TGTGCCAGCAGCTTATGGCGCGGGACCGACCAAGAGACCCAGTACTTC.

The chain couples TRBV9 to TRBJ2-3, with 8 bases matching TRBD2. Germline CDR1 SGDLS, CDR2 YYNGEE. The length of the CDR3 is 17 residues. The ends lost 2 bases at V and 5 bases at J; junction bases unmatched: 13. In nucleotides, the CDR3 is TGTGCCAGCAGCGTGGGGGCAAGCGGGAGCACTGTAGATACGCAGTATTTT. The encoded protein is CASSVGASGSTVDTQYF. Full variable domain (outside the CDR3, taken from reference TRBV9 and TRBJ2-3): DSGVTQTPKHLITATGQRVTLRCSPRSGDLSVYWYQQSLDQGLQFLIQYYNGEERAKGNILERFSAQQFPDLHSELNLSSLELGDSALYFCASSVGASGSTVDTQYFGPGTRLTVL.

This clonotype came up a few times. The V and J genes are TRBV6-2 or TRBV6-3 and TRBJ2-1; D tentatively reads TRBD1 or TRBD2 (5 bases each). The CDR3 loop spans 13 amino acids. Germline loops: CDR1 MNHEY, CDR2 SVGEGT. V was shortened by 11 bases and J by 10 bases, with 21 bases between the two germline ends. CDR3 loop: CAGQGSTLGEQFF. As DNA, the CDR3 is TGTGCCGGACAAGGGAGCACCCTCGGGGAGCAGTTCTTC.

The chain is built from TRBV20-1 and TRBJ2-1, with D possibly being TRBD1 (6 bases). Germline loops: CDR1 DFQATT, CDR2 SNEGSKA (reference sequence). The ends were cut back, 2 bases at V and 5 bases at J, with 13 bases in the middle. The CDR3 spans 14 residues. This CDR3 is CSARWDTRNNEQFF. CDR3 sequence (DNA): TGCAGTGCTAGATGGGACACTCGCAACAATGAGCAGTTCTTC.

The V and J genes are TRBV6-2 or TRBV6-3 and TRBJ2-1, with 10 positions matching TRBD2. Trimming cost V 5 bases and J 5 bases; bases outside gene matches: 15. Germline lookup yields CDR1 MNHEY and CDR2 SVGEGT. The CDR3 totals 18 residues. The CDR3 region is CASSHRASGRGLDNEQFF. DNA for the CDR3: TGTGCCAGCAGTCACAGGGCTAGCGGGAGAGGTTTGGACAATGAGCAGTTCTTC.

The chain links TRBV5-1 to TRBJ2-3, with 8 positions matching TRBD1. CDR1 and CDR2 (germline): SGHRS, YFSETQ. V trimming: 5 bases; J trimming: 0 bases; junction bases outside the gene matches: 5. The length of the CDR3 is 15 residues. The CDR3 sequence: CASRKTGDSTDTQYF. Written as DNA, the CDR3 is TGCGCCAGCAGAAAGACAGGGGATAGCACAGATACGCAGTATTTT.

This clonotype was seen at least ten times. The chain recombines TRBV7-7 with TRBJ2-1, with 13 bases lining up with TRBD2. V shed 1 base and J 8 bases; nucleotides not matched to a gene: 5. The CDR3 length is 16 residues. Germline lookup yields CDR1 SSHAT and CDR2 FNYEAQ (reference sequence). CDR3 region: CASSLGTSGSLDEQFF. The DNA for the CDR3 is TGTGCCAGCAGCTTAGGGACTAGCGGGAGTTTAGATGAGCAGTTCTTC.

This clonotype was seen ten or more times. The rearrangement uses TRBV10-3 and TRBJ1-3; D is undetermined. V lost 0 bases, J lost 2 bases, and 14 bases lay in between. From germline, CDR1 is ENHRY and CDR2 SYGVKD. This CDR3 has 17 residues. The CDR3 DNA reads TGTGCCATCAGTGAGTCTTTGAAGGCCTTAGCTGGAAACACCATATATTTT. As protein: CAISESLKALAGNTIYF.

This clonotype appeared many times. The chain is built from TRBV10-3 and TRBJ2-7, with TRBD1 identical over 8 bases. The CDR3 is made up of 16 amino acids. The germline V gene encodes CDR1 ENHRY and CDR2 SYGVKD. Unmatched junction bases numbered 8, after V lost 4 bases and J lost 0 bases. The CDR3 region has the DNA TGTGCCATCAGTGTTCGAGGACAGGGCTTCTCCTACGAGCAGTACTTC. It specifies CAISVRGQGFSYEQYF.

CDR3 sequence: CASSPTGAAETQYF. The CDR3 DNA follows: TGTGCCAGCAGCCCGACAGGGGCAGCGGAGACCCAGTACTTC. The gene calls are TRBV7-9 and TRBJ2-5; 8 bases are shared with TRBD1. V dropped 5 bases and J dropped 5; count of bases not matched to a gene: 7. Germline V gene lookup returns CDR1 SEHNR and CDR2 FQNEAQ (reference sequence). The CDR3 is 14 residues long.

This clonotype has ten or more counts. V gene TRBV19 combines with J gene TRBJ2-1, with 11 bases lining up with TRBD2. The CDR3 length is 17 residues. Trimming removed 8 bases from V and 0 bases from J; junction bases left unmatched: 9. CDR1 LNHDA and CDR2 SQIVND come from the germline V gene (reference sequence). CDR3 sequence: CASDEGTSGASYNEQFF. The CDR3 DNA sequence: TGTGCCAGTGATGAGGGGACTAGCGGAGCCTCCTACAATGAGCAGTTCTTC. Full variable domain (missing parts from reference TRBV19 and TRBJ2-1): DGGITQSPKYLFRKEGQNVTLSCEQNLNHDAMYWYRQDPGQGLRLIYYSQIVNDFQKGDIAEGYSVSREKKESFPLTVTSAQKNPTAFYLCASDEGTSGASYNEQFFGPGTRLTVL.

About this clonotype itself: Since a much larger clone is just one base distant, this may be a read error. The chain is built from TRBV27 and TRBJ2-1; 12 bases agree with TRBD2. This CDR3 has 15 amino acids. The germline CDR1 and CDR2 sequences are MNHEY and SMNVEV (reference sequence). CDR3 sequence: CASRLGLAGYNEQLF. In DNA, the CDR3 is TGTGCCAGCAGGTTGGGACTAGCGGGCTACAATGAGCAGTTATTC.

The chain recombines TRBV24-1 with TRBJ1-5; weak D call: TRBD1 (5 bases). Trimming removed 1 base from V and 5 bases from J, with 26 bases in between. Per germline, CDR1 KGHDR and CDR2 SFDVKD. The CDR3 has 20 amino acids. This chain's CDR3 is CATSDFAKVSGQTRHQPQHF. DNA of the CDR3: TGTGCCACCAGTGATTTTGCAAAGGTTTCAGGGCAGACGAGGCATCAGCCCCAGCATTTT.

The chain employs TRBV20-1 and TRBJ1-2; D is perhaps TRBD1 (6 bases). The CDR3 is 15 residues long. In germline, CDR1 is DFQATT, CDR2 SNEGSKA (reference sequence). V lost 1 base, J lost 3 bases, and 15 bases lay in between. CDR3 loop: CSARGGGGADYGYTF. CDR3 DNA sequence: TGCAGTGCTAGAGGTGGGGGCGGTGCGGACTATGGCTACACCTTC.

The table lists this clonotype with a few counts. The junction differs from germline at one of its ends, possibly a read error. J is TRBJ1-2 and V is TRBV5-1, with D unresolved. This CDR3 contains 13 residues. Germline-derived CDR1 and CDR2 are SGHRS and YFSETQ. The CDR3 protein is CASNLGSFGGYTF. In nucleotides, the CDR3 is TGCGCCAGCAACTTGGGCAGTTTTGGTGGCTACACCTTC.

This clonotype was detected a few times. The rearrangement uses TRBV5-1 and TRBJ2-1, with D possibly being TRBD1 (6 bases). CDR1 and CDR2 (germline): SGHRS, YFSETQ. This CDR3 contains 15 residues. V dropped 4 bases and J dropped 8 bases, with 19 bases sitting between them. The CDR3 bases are TGCGCCAGCAGCATAACCGGGTTACCAGGGGATGAGCAGTTCTTC. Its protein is CASSITGLPGDEQFF.

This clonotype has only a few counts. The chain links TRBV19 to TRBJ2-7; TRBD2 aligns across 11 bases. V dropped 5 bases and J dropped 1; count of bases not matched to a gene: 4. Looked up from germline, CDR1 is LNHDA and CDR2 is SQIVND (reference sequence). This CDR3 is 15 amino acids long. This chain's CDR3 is CASSAGLADSYEQYF. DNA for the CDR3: TGTGCCAGTAGTGCGGGACTAGCGGATTCCTACGAGCAGTACTTC. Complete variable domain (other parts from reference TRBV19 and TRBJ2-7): DGGITQSPKYLFRKEGQNVTLSCEQNLNHDAMYWYRQDPGQGLRLIYYSQIVNDFQKGDIAEGYSVSREKKESFPLTVTSAQKNPTAFYLCASSAGLADSYEQYFGPGTRLTVT.

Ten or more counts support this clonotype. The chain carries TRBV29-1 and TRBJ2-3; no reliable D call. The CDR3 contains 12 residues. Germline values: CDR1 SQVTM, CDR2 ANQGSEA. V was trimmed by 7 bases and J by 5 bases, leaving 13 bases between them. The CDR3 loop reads CSGRSAEDTQYF. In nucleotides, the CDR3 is TGCAGCGGCCGTTCAGCCGAAGATACGCAGTATTTT.

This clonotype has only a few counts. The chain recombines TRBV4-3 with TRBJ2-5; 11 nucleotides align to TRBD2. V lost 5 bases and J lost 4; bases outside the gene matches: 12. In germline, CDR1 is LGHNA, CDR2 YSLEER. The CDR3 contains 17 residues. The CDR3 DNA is TGCGCCAGCAGCGATTCGCTAGCGGGAGGTCCCGGAGAGACCCAGTACTTC. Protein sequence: CASSDSLAGGPGETQYF.

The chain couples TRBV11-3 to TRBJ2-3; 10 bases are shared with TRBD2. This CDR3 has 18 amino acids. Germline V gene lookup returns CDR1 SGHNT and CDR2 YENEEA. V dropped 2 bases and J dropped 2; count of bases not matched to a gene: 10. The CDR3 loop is CASSLILPAGGNTDTQYF. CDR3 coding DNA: TGTGCCAGCAGCTTAATTCTTCCAGCGGGAGGGAACACAGATACGCAGTATTTT.